This TCR beta chain was found in a study of metastatic and nonmetastatic thyroid tumors. Overall study: Where malignant and benign thyroid patients were concerned, repertoires were compared across blood and tumor or nodule tissue.

Original methodology: Clinicopathological groups of papillary thyroid cancer showed CDR3 differences that were used to build a distant-metastasis classifier. Through MiXCR, TCRdb re-clonotyped the PCR reads. The V and J calls follow TCRdb's processing rather than the paper's. The sample yields around 12,000 clones, around 30% seen once. Study results and caveats: Malignant thyroid tumors reportedly exceeded benign nodules significantly in TCR beta diversity, with the difference appearing in blood and tumor.

Until they underwent thyroid surgery, no patient had received any treatment. Concerning this clone: Its antigen is not identified.

Sequences were obtained from tumor tissue. This receptor was taken from a female donor with papillary thyroid cancer or a benign thyroid nodule (not recorded which). Some clones in this sample may be carry-over from other donors' samples.

CDR3 bases: TGTGCCAGCAGCTCGGCGTGGGCAGGGGGCATGTCAGATACGCAGTATTTT. Translation: CASSSAWAGGMSDTQYF. The V and J genes are TRBV9 and TRBJ2-3; 8 nucleotides align to TRBD1. Looked up from germline, CDR1 is SGDLS and CDR2 is YYNGEE. This CDR3 has 17 amino acids. V lost 4 bases to trimming and J lost 4 bases; unmatched junction nucleotides: 14.